This T cell receptor (beta chain) was obtained from a study of cytomegalovirus exposure and HLA in healthy donors. The CDR3 loop spans 14 amino acids. CDR1 is SEHNR, CDR2 FQNEAQ, per germline (reference sequence). The J segment lost 5 bases and the V segment lost 4 bases, leaving 4 bases of the junction unmatched. In regard to this clone: Antigen: not known.

The PCR employed 60 Vbeta primers together with 13 Jbeta primers. Clones were sequenced by immunoSEQ multiplex PCR, and TCRdb holds only the in-frame ones, with some missing. The table shows fewer than 200,000 clones, with about 81% occurring only once. General observations from the study: Sequencing likely generated an artifact that appeared as a cluster of highly shared sequence variants. In presence/absence analyses, roughly uniform sequencing depth across donors was assumed. Investigators reported under 200 TCR beta chains as tied to cytomegalovirus.

The sequenced sample was PBMCs. The origin of this receptor is a woman in her twenties or thirties in good health and CMV-seronegative. The rearrangement uses TRBV7-9 and TRBJ1-2; 10 bases are a match to TRBD1. This chain's CDR3 is CASSWTGGGYGYTF. As DNA, the CDR3 is TGTGCCAGCAGCTGGACAGGGGGAGGGTATGGCTACACCTTC.